The 21 T cell receptor beta chains listed next were all sequenced from one sample in a study of molecular identifiers for immune sequencing clone quantification. TCRdb analysed the PCR reads with MiXCR anew, one entry per CDR3 protein. The sample comprises over 60,000 distinct CDR3 sequences, under 20% of which are singletons, and about 1.5% rests with the top ten. The sequenced sample was naive CD8+ T cells from blood, with Jurkat cell RNA spiked in. Specified subset: FACS-sorted CD8+CD4-CCR7+CD45RA+ naive T cells. These receptors all come from a human donor in good health. Some libraries in this study had Jurkat cell RNA spiked in.

This clonotype came up many times. The chain couples TRBV13 to TRBJ2-5; TRBD2 might be the D (5 bases). The CDR3 length is 13 residues. Germline CDR1 reads PRHDT; CDR2 reads FYEKMQ (reference sequence). V was shortened by 5 bases and J by 4 bases, with 11 bases between the two germline ends. In DNA form, the CDR3 reads TGTGCCAGCAGCCCTGGACTGGGAGAGACCCAGTACTTC. Amino acid sequence: CASSPGLGETQYF.

The V and J genes are TRBV27 and TRBJ2-1; 8 bases map to TRBD2. This CDR3 has 17 residues. Germline V CDR1 and CDR2: MNHEY, SMNVEV (reference sequence). The ends lost 1 base at V and 8 bases at J; junction bases unmatched: 13. As DNA, the CDR3 is TGTGCCAGCAGTTTATTAAGCGCGGGAGGATCCTCTGATGAGCAGTTCTTC. Its protein product is CASSLLSAGGSSDEQFF.

J is TRBJ1-5 and V is TRBV19; weak D call: TRBD1 (5 bases). Trimming left V 8 bases short and J 1 base short, with 12 bases between. Germline V gene sequence: CDR1 LNHDA, CDR2 SQIVND (reference sequence). The CDR3 has 14 amino acids. The DNA of the CDR3 is TGTGCCAGTGCCCCGACAGTGAGCAATCAGCCCCAGCATTTT. Amino acids: CASAPTVSNQPQHF.

The sample holds many counts of this clonotype. The V call is TRBV27, the J call TRBJ1-3, with no clear D. CDR1 is MNHEY, CDR2 SMNVEV, per germline (reference sequence). The CDR3 consists of 12 residues. V lost 8 bases, J lost 4 bases, and 9 bases lay in between. The CDR3, as DNA: TGTGCCAGCGGCTGGTCGGGAAACACCATATATTTT. Its translation is CASGWSGNTIYF.

This clonotype was counted between two and nine times. The chain carries TRBV27 and TRBJ1-1; D not resolved. The ends were cut back, 5 bases at V and 7 bases at J, with 17 bases in the middle. CDR1 and CDR2 (germline): MNHEY, SMNVEV (reference sequence). CDR3 length: 14 amino acids. The DNA for the CDR3 is TGTGCCAGCAGTCCCCCATCGGGGTTGGGTGAAGCTTTCTTT. Translating it yields CASSPPSGLGEAFF.

With respect to this clonotype: A much more abundant neighbour one base away suggests this may be a read error. The V gene is TRBV5-1, the J gene TRBJ1-6; D gene ambiguous. The germline V and J ends were trimmed by 5 bases and 8 bases, with 8 bases remaining between them. There are 12 residues in the CDR3. The germline gives CDR1 SGHRS, CDR2 YFSETQ. The CDR3 reads CASRLEDSPLHF. CDR3 bases: TGCGCCAGCAGACTGGAGGATTCACCCCTCCACTTT. The full variable domain, rest sourced from reference TRBV5-1 and TRBJ1-6, is KAGVTQTPRYLIKTRGQQVTLSCSPISGHRSVSWYQQTPGQGLQFLFEYFSETQRNKGNFPGRFSGRQFSNSRSEMNVSTLELGDSALYLCASRLEDSPLHFGNGTRLTVT.

A few counts support this clonotype. This rearrangement joins TRBV20-1 to TRBJ2-1; 11 bases are a match to TRBD2. CDR3 length: 14 amino acids. Trimming took 8 bases from V and 8 from J; bases not matched to a gene: 11. CDR1 DFQATT and CDR2 SNEGSKA come from the germline V gene (reference sequence). The CDR3 DNA is TGCAGTCCAAAGGAGCTAGCGGGAGGATATGAGCAGTTCTTC. Its translation is CSPKELAGGYEQFF.

This clonotype was recorded many times. This chain's CDR3 is CASSFRSGYEQYF. Written as DNA, the CDR3 is TGTGCCAGCAGCTTCCGCAGTGGGTACGAGCAGTACTTC. This chain connects TRBV11-2 to TRBJ2-7, with D unclear. Germline V gene lookup returns CDR1 SGHAT and CDR2 FQNNGV. The CDR3 has 13 residues. With 3 bases removed from V and 4 bases from J, the gap between germline ends came to 10 bases.

The J gene is TRBJ2-1, the V gene TRBV10-3; no clear D. The V gene's germline CDR1 is ENHRY and CDR2 SYGVKD. V lost 6 bases, J lost 0 bases, and 12 bases lay in between. The CDR3 spans 15 residues. CDR3 loop: CAIRPLVSSYNEQFF. The CDR3 DNA reads as TGTGCCATCAGGCCCCTAGTGAGCTCCTACAATGAGCAGTTCTTC.

The chain carries TRBV19 and TRBJ2-1; no clear D. CDR3 length equals 11 residues. Per germline, CDR1 LNHDA and CDR2 SQIVND (reference sequence). Trimming removed 7 bases from V and 10 bases from J, with 11 bases in between. DNA of the CDR3: TGTGCCAGTAACGGTTATGCGGAGCAGTTCTTC. Protein: CASNGYAEQFF.

The J gene is TRBJ2-7, the V gene TRBV7-9, with D maybe TRBD2 (6 bases). The V and J ends lost 6 bases and 2 bases respectively, with 17 bases between them. Germline V gives CDR1 SEHNR, CDR2 FQNEAQ (reference sequence). The CDR3 extends over 15 amino acids. The CDR3 DNA reads TGTGCCAGCAGTCCTGCTGGGACTTATACCTACGAGCAGTACTTC. Translation gives CASSPAGTYTYEQYF. The full variable domain, with the rest looked up from reference TRBV7-9 and TRBJ2-7, is DTGVSQNPRHKITKRGQNVTFRCDPISEHNRLYWYRQTLGQGPEFLTYFQNEAQLEKSRLLSDRFSAERPKGSFSTLEIQRTEQGDSAMYLCASSPAGTYTYEQYFGPGTRLTVT.

This clonotype has just a few counts. The rearrangement links TRBV7-9 to TRBJ2-3, with TRBD2 matching over 9 bases. With 2 bases clipped from V and 2 bases from J, the junction kept 5 bases outside the gene matches. The germline V gene encodes CDR1 SEHNR and CDR2 FQNEAQ (reference sequence). The CDR3 is 16 amino acids. The CDR3 here is CASSLFVAGATDTQYF. In DNA form, the CDR3 reads TGTGCCAGCAGCTTATTTGTAGCGGGAGCCACAGATACGCAGTATTTT. Full variable domain (missing parts from reference TRBV7-9 and TRBJ2-3): DTGVSQNPRHKITKRGQNVTFRCDPISEHNRLYWYRQTLGQGPEFLTYFQNEAQLEKSRLLSDRFSAERPKGSFSTLEIQRTEQGDSAMYLCASSLFVAGATDTQYFGPGTRLTVL.

This clonotype was seen many times. The chain combines TRBV28 with TRBJ2-7; 10 bases agree with TRBD1. Trimming cost V 7 bases and J 4 bases; bases outside gene matches: 4. Germline lookup yields CDR1 MDHEN and CDR2 SYDVKM. The CDR3 sequence is 13 residues long. The CDR3 region is CASKGQGLYEQYF. For the CDR3, the DNA is TGTGCCAGCAAGGGACAGGGGCTATACGAGCAGTACTTC.

At least ten counts were recorded for this clonotype. The rearrangement joins TRBV4-1 to TRBJ2-7; D is possibly TRBD2 (6 bases). The CDR3 runs to 13 residues. Looked up from germline, CDR1 is MGHRA and CDR2 is YSYEKL. V lost 1 base, J lost 6 bases, and 10 bases lay in between. The CDR3 region is CASSQGTIGEQYF. CDR3 bases: TGCGCCAGCAGCCAAGGGACTATTGGCGAGCAGTACTTC.

This clonotype was seen a handful of times. One base away lies a much larger clone, so this may be a sequencing read error. The chain has TRBV7-3 and TRBJ2-3, with 8 bases identical to TRBD1. The germline V gene has CDR1 SGHTA and CDR2 FQGTGA. CDR3 length equals 14 residues. Trimming took 4 bases from V and 2 from J; bases not matched to a gene: 2. CDR3 nucleotides: TGTGCCAGCAGCTCGGACAGGGCCACAGATACGCAGTATTTT. Residues: CASSSDRATDTQYF.

The V call is TRBV11-2, the J call TRBJ2-7; D uncertain. Trimming took off 2 bases at V and 4 bases at J, with 9 bases between the two ends. The CDR3 loop spans 13 amino acids. Looked up from germline, CDR1 is SGHAT and CDR2 is FQNNGV. CDR3 coding DNA: TGTGCCAGCAGCTTAACAACCGTATACGAGCAGTACTTC. Translated: CASSLTTVYEQYF. Variable domain in full (rest from reference TRBV11-2 and TRBJ2-7): EAGVAQSPRYKIIEKRQSVAFWCNPISGHATLYWYQQILGQGPKLLIQFQNNGVVDDSQLPKDRFSAERLKGVDSTLKIQPAKLEDSAVYLCASSLTTVYEQYFGPGTRLTVT.

This clonotype was found many times. The J gene is TRBJ2-2, the V gene TRBV6-6; no definite D call. Germline assignment: CDR1 MNHNY and CDR2 SVGAGI (reference sequence). The V end lost 6 bases, the J end lost 8 bases, and 19 bases lay between the germline ends. This CDR3 is 15 amino acids long. For the CDR3, the DNA is TGTGCCAGCAGATGGGCGTTGACCGGACCGGGGGAGCTGTTTTTT. It specifies CASRWALTGPGELFF.

The chain recombines TRBV7-9 with TRBJ2-3; D is unclear. Deletions cut 11 bases from V and 2 bases from J, with 14 bases between. Germline CDR1 SEHNR, CDR2 FQNEAQ (reference sequence). The CDR3 sequence is 13 residues long. The CDR3 sequence: CAVFPPFTDTQYF. CDR3 coding DNA: TGTGCCGTATTCCCTCCTTTCACAGATACGCAGTATTTT.

This clonotype qualifies as medium-sized. The rearrangement uses TRBV2 and TRBJ2-3; TRBD2 matches 9 bases. Unmatched junction bases numbered 13, after V lost 8 bases and J lost 4 bases. The CDR3 contains 16 residues. Germline CDR1 reads SNHLY; CDR2 reads FYNNEI. The CDR3 coding sequence is TGTGCCAGCGCTGAGAGTAGCGGGAGAGGGGCAGATACGCAGTATTTT. Encoded protein: CASAESSGRGADTQYF.

In regard to this clonotype: A much more abundant neighbour one base away suggests this may be a read error. The chain carries TRBV2 and TRBJ1-1; possible D gene TRBD1, 5 bases. Per the germline V gene, CDR1 is SNHLY and CDR2 is FYNNEI. The CDR3 contains 13 residues. The DNA for the CDR3 is TGTGGCAGATACTTCGCAGGGACCACTGAAGCTTTCTTT. It specifies CGRYFAGTTEAFF.

This clonotype was picked up many times. The chain joins TRBV7-9 to TRBJ2-5; 7 positions agree with TRBD2. V was pared by 5 bases and J by 3 bases, with 6 bases of the junction left unmatched. Germline loops: CDR1 SEHNR, CDR2 FQNEAQ (reference sequence). The CDR3 contains 14 residues. The CDR3 protein is CASSLTGGKETQYF. CDR3 in DNA: TGTGCCAGCAGCCTTACCGGGGGGAAAGAGACCCAGTACTTC.